Detailed here is one T cell receptor beta chain. What it recognizes is unknown. The sample belongs to a study of radiotherapy plus CTLA-4 blockade in lung cancer. Overall study context: Objective responses were seen in around 18% of patients, disease control in roughly 30%.

Sequencing used immunoSEQ multiplex PCR; TCRdb keeps in-frame clones, though not all of them. The sample has about 59,000 clones, 72% seen once; the top ten hold about 8.3%. Study conclusions and caveats: Response was reportedly best predicted by early blood T cell clone dynamics, with interferon-beta. TCR clones of tumor origin grew in blood after radiotherapy plus ipilimumab.

Patients with chemo-refractory metastatic non-small-cell lung cancer received focal radiation plus CTLA-4 blockade with ipilimumab. The CDR3 loop spans 17 amino acids. Deletions cut 4 bases from V and 0 bases from J, with 16 bases between. Germline V gene data show CDR1 as SGHNT and CDR2 as YYREEE (reference sequence). The sequences come from peripheral blood, collected from a patient treated with radiotherapy plus ipilimumab. The J gene is TRBJ2-2, the V gene TRBV5-4; tentatively, D is TRBD1 (6 bases). The sequence derives from a human donor with non-small cell lung cancer whose response to radiotherapy plus ipilimumab could not be evaluated. CDR3 nucleotide sequence: TGTGCCAGCAGCCCCGAATTAAGGGGGTCGAACACCGGGGAGCTGTTTTTT. Translation: CASSPELRGSNTGELFF.